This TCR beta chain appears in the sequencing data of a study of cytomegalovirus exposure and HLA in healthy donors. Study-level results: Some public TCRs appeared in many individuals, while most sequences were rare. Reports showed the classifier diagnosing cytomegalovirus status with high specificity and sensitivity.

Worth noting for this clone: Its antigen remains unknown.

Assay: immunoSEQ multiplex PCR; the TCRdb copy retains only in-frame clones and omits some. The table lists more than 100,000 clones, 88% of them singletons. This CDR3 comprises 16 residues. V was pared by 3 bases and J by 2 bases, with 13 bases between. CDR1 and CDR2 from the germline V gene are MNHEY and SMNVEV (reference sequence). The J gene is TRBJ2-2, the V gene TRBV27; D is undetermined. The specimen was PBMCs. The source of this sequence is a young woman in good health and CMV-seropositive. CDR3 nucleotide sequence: TGTGCCAGCAGTTTGTTGTCCACCAGAAACACCGGGGAGCTGTTTTTT. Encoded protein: CASSLLSTRNTGELFF.